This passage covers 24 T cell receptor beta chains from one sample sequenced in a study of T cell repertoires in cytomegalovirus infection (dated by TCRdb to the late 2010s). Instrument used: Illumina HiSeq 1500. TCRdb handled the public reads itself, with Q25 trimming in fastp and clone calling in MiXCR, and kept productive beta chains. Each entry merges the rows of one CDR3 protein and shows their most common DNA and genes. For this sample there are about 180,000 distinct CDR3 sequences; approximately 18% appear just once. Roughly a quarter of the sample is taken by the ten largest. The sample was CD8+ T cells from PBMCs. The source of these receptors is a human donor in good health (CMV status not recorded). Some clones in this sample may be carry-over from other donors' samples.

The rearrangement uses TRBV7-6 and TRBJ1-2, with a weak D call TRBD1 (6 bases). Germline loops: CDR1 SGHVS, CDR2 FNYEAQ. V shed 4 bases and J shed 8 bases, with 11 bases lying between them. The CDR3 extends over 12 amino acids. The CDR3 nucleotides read TGTGCCAGCAGCTCGTGGACAGAAGGCTACACCTTC. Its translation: CASSSWTEGYTF.

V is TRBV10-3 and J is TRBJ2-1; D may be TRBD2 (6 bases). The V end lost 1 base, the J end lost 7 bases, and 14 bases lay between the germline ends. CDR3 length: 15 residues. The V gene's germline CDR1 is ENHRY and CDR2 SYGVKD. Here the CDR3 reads CAISEFSAGSNEQFF. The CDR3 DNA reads TGTGCCATCAGTGAGTTTTCGGCGGGGAGTAATGAGCAGTTCTTC.

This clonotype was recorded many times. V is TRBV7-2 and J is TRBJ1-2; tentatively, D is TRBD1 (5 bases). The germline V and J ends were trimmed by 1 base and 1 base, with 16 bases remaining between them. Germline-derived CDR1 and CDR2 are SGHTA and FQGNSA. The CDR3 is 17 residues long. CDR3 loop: CASSLDRASGDNYGYTF. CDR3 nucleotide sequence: TGTGCCAGCAGCTTAGACCGCGCTTCGGGGGATAACTATGGCTACACCTTC.

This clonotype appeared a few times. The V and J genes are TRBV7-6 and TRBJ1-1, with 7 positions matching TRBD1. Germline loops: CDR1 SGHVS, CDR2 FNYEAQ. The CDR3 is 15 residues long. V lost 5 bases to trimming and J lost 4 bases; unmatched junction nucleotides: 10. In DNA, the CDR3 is TGTGCCAGCAGCCGAAGGGACAGCGTGAGCACTGAAGCTTTCTTT. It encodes CASSRRDSVSTEAFF. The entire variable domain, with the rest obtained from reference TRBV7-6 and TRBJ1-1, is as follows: GAGVSQSPRYKVTKRGQDVALRCDPISGHVSLYWYRQALGQGPEFLTYFNYEAQQDKSGLPNDRFSAERPEGSISTLTIQRTEQRDSAMYRCASSRRDSVSTEAFFGQGTRLTVV.

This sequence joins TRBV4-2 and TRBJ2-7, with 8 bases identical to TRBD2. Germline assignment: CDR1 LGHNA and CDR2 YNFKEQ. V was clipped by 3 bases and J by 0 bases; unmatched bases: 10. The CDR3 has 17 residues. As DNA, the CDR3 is TGTGCCAGCAGCCAGCCCCGGGAGCGGGGGAGCTCCTACGAGCAGTACTTC. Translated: CASSQPRERGSSYEQYF.

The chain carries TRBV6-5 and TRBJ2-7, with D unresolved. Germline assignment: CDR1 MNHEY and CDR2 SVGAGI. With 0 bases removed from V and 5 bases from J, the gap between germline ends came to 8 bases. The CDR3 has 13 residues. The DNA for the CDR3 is TGTGCCAGCAGTTACTCCGGTTTAAACGAGCAGTACTTC. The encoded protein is CASSYSGLNEQYF.

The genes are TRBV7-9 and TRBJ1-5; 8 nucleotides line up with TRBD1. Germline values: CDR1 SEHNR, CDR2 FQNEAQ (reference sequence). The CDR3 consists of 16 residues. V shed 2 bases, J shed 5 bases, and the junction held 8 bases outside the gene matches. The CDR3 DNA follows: TGTGCCAGCAGCTTATCTTCCAGGACAGGGCATCAGCCCCAGCATTTT. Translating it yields CASSLSSRTGHQPQHF.

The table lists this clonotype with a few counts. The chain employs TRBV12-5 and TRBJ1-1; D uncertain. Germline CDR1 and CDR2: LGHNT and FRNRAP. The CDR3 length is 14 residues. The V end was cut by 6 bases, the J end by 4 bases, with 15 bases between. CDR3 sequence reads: CASGVTGVGTEAFF. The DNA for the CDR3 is TGTGCTAGTGGCGTTACCGGGGTGGGCACTGAAGCTTTCTTT.

The CDR3 loop reads CASSQEGTGIYHEQYF. In nucleotides, the CDR3 is TGCGCCAGCAGCCAAGAGGGGACAGGGATTTACCACGAGCAGTACTTC. The chain links TRBV4-1 to TRBJ2-7, with 9 bases fitting TRBD1. J gave up 5 bases and V 0 bases, and 8 bases lay outside the gene matches. Germline assignment: CDR1 MGHRA and CDR2 YSYEKL. The CDR3 is made up of 16 amino acids.

CDR3: CASSVVPGENTEAFF. The CDR3 region has the DNA TGTGCCAGCAGCGTAGTCCCGGGGGAGAACACTGAAGCTTTCTTT. The chain employs TRBV9 and TRBJ1-1; the D gene is possibly TRBD1 (5 bases). V lost 0 bases to trimming and J lost 1 base, with 10 bases between them. CDR3 length equals 15 residues. Looked up from germline, CDR1 is SGDLS and CDR2 is YYNGEE.

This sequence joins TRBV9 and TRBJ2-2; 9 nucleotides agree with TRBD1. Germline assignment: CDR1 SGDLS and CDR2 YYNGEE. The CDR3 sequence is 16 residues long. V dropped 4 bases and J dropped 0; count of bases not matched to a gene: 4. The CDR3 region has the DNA TGTGCCAGCAGCTTCAACAGGGGGCCGAACACCGGGGAGCTGTTTTTT. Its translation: CASSFNRGPNTGELFF.

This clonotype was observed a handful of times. As DNA, the CDR3 is TGTGCCAGCAGCTTAGGAATCGGGGAAAGCACAGATACGCAGTATTTT. Protein: CASSLGIGESTDTQYF. The chain carries TRBV7-9 and TRBJ2-3; weak D call: TRBD2 (5 bases). Trimming removed 1 base at V and 0 bases at J, with 11 bases between. Per germline, CDR1 SEHNR and CDR2 FQNEAQ (reference sequence). The length of the CDR3 is 16 residues.

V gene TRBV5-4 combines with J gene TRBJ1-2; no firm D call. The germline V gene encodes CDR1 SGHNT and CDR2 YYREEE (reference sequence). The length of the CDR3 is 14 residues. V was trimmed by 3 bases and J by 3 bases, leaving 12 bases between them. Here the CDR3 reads CASSWSGFDYGYTF. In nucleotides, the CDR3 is TGTGCCAGCAGCTGGTCAGGCTTTGACTATGGCTACACCTTC.

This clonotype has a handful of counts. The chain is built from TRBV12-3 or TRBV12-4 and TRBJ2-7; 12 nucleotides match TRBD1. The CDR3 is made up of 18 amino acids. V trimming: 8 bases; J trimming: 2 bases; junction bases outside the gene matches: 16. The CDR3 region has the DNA TGTGCCAGCGGCGGGACAGGGGGCTCCTCCCCACACCCCTACGAGCAGTACTTC. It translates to CASGGTGGSSPHPYEQYF.

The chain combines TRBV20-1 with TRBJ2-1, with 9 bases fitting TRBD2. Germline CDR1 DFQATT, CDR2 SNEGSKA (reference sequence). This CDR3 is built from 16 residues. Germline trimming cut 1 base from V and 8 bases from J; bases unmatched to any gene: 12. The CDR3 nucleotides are TGCAGTGCTAGAGGCACCGGGGCGGGGGGGCGCGATGAGCAGTTCTTC. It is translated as CSARGTGAGGRDEQFF.

CDR3 nucleotide sequence: TGTGCCAGCAGTTTAGGGTCAGACCAAGAGACCCAGTACTTC. Translating gives CASSLGSDQETQYF. This chain links TRBV28 with TRBJ2-5; D call uncertain. V lost 2 bases, J lost 0 bases, and 7 bases lay in between. The CDR3 is made up of 14 amino acids. Germline CDR1 and CDR2: MDHEN and SYDVKM.

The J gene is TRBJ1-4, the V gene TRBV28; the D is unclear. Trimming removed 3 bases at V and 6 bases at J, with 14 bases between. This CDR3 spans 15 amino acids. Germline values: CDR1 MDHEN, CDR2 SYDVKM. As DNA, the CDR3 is TGTGCCAGCAGTTTCATGGGGTCCGATTATGAAAAACTGTTTTTT. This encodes CASSFMGSDYEKLFF.

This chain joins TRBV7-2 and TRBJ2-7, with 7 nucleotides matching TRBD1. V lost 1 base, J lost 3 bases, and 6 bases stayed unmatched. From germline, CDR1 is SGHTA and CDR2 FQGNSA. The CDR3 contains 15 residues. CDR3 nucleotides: TGTGCCAGCAGCTTAGGTGGGACAGAGAGCTACGAGCAGTACTTC. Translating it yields CASSLGGTESYEQYF.

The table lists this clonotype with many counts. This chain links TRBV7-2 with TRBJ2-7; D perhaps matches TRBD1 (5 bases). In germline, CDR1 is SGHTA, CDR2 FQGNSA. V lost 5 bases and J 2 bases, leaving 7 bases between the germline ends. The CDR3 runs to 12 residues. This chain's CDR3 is CASSPTAYEQYF. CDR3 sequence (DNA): TGTGCCAGCAGCCCGACAGCCTACGAGCAGTACTTC.

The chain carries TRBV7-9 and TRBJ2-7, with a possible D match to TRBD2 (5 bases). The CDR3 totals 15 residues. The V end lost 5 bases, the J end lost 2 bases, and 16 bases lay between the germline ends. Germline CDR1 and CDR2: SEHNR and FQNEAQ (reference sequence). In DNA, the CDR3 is TGTGCCAGCAGCCCACCGGTCGGGGATCCCTACGAGCAGTACTTC. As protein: CASSPPVGDPYEQYF.

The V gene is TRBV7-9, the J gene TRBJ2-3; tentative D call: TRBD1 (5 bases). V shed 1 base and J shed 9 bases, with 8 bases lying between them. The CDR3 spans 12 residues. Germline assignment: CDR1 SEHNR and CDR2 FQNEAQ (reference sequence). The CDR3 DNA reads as TGTGCCAGCAGCTTAGGCGACAGAACGCAGTATTTT. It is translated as CASSLGDRTQYF.

In DNA form, the CDR3 reads TGTGCCAGTAGCGCAGGAAGGAACACTGAAGCTTTCTTT. Protein product: CASSAGRNTEAFF. This chain joins TRBV19 and TRBJ1-1; D call uncertain. Germline CDR1 and CDR2: LNHDA and SQIVND (reference sequence). V lost 6 bases and J lost 1, with 9 bases in between. CDR3 length: 13 residues.

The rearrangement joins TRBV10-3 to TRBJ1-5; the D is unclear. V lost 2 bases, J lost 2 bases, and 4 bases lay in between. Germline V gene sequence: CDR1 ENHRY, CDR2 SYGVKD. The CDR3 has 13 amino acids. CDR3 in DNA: TGTGCCATCAGTGAGGAAGGCAATCAGCCCCAGCATTTT. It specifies CAISEEGNQPQHF.

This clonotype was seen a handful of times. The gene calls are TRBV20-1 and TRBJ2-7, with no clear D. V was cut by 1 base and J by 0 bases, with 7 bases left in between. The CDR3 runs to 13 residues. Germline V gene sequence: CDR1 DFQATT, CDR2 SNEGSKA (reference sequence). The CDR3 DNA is TGCAGTGCTAGAGGGCATTTCTCCTACGAGCAGTACTTC. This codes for CSARGHFSYEQYF.